These 2 T cell receptor beta chains originate from one sample sequenced in a study of blood T cell repertoires in COVID-19. Sequencing was performed with immunoSEQ multiplex PCR; in TCRdb, only in-frame clones are kept and a portion is missing. The sample lists around 300,000 clones; about 87% were seen once. Sequenced material: peripheral blood. Every receptor here comes from a woman between 45 and 65 years old with COVID-19, enrolled during active disease.

V usage is TRBV25-1 and J usage is TRBJ2-5, with 9 bases matching TRBD1. Germline values: CDR1 MGHDK, CDR2 SYGVNS. V trimming: 8 bases; J trimming: 2 bases; junction bases outside the gene matches: 9. This CDR3 has 15 amino acids. The CDR3 here is CASSPGTGIQETQYF. The CDR3 DNA reads as TGTGCCAGCTCTCCCGGGACAGGGATACAAGAGACCCAGTACTTC.

This rearrangement joins TRBV19 to TRBJ1-5; unclear D gene. The CDR3 is made up of 14 amino acids. The germline gives CDR1 LNHDA, CDR2 SQIVND (reference sequence). Trimming took 9 bases from V and 0 from J, leaving 12 bases between them. CDR3 protein: CASAPGYSNQPQHF. The CDR3 bases are TGTGCCAGCGCCCCCGGGTATAGCAATCAGCCCCAGCATTTT.